The entry below describes one T cell receptor beta chain. Its antigen is still unknown. Germline CDR1 PRHDT, CDR2 FYEKMQ (reference sequence). Trimming left V 0 bases short and J 2 bases short, with 6 bases between. This CDR3 region has 14 residues. Second-dose recipients at about 4 or about 12 weeks were treated as one pooled group. These data come from a study of T cell responses to AZD1222 COVID-19 vaccine. Overall study findings and caveats: Repertoire collection took place solely once the T cell response had peaked. Among AZD1222 vaccinees, only five or six were seropositive at baseline.

The table came from immunoSEQ multiplex PCR; TCRdb's copy has only in-frame clones and leaves some out. Of approximately 140,000 clones listed, more than 85% are singletons. This chain uses TRBV13 with TRBJ2-3; no definite D call. The material was peripheral blood, obtained 28 days after the second AZD1222 dose. This sequence originates from an adult who received the AZD1222 COVID-19 vaccine. The CDR3 DNA follows: TGTGCCAGCAGCTTAGGGCCGCTCACAGATACGCAGTATTTT. Its protein is CASSLGPLTDTQYF.